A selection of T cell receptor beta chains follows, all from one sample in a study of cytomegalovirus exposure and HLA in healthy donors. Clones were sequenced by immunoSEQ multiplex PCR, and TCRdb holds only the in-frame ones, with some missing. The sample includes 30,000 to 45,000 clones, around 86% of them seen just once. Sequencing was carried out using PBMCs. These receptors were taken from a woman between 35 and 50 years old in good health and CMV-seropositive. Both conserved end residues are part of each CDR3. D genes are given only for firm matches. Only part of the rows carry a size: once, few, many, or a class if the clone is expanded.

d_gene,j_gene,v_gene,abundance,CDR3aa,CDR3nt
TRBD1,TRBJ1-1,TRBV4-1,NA,CASSQASGGDMKAFF,TGCGCCAGCAGCCAAGCCTCAGGGGGCGATATGAAAGCTTTCTTT
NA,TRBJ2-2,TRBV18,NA,CASSPGLNTGELFF,TGTGCCAGCTCACCCGGACTGAACACCGGGGAGCTGTTTTTT
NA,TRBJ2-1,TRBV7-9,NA,CASSLEGWSSYNEQFF,TGTGCCAGCAGCTTAGAAGGCTGGAGCTCCTACAATGAGCAGTTCTTC
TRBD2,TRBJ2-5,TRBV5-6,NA,CASSLGLAGALGETQYF,TGTGCCAGCAGCTTGGGTCTAGCGGGGGCGCTTGGAGAGACCCAGTACTTC
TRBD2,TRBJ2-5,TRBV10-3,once,CAISGVHPGLAGLPEETQYF,TGTGCCATCAGCGGGGTGCATCCGGGACTAGCGGGGCTCCCGGAAGAGACCCAGTACTTC
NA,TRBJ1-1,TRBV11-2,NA,CASSRERSMNTEAFF,TGTGCCAGCAGCCGGGAACGTTCCATGAACACTGAAGCTTTCTTT
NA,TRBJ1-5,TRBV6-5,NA,CASSYSTEVKPQHF,TGTGCCAGCAGTTACTCTACTGAGGTTAAGCCCCAGCATTTT
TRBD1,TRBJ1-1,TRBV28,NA,CASSSPGQGSTLNTEAFF,TGTGCCAGCAGTTCCCCGGGACAGGGGTCTACCCTGAACACTGAAGCTTTCTTT
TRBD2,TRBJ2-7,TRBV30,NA,CAWSPGLVYEQYF,TGTGCCTGGTCCCCGGGACTAGTGTACGAGCAGTACTTC
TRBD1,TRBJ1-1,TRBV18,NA,CASSPRAGGSSAEAFF,TGTGCCAGCTCACCACGGGCAGGGGGCTCTAGTGCTGAAGCTTTCTTT
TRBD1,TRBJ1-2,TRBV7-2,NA,CASSFWGSQGALGYTF,TGTGCCAGCAGCTTTTGGGGTTCTCAGGGGGCCCTCGGCTACACCTTC
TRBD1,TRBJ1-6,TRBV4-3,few,CASSQGQFYNSPLHF,TGCGCCAGCAGCCAGGGACAGTTTTATAATTCACCCCTCCACTTT
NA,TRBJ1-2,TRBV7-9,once,CASSQDPQRNYGYTF,TGTGCCAGCAGCCAAGACCCCCAGAGGAACTATGGCTACACCTTC
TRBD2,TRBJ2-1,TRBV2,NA,CASGTSGGYNEQFF,TGTGCCAGCGGGACTAGCGGGGGGTACAATGAGCAGTTCTTC
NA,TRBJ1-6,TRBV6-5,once,CASSKQGPYNSPLHF,TGTGCCAGCAGTAAGCAGGGCCCCTATAATTCACCCCTCCACTTT
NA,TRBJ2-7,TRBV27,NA,CASSYQGGATEQYF,TGTGCCAGCAGTTATCAAGGTGGGGCCACCGAGCAGTACTTC
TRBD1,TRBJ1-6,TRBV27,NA,CASSLVGQGNSPLHF,TGTGCCAGCAGTTTAGTGGGACAGGGGAATTCACCCCTCCACTTT
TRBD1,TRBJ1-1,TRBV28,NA,CASSFQSERGRTEAFF,TGTGCCAGCAGTTTTCAATCAGAGAGGGGGCGAACTGAAGCTTTCTTT
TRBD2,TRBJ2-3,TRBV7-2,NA,CASSRGLAVPSTDTQYF,TGTGCCAGCAGCCGGGGACTAGCGGTTCCTAGCACAGATACGCAGTATTTT
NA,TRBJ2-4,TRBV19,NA,CASSIGGTNQNIQYF,TGTGCCAGTAGTATAGGTGGGACAAACCAAAACATTCAGTACTTC
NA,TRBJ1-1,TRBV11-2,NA,CASSPQSRAFF,TGTGCCAGCAGCCCCCAAAGTCGGGCTTTCTTT
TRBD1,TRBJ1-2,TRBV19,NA,CASSSGTGYYGYTF,TGTGCCAGTAGTTCCGGGACAGGGTACTATGGCTACACCTTC
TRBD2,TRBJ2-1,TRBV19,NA,CASSIPAGGPGNEQFF,TGTGCCAGTAGTATCCCAGCGGGGGGGCCTGGCAATGAGCAGTTCTTC
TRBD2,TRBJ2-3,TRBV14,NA,CASSYRTSGGASDTQYF,TGTGCCAGCAGCTACCGGACTAGCGGGGGGGCCTCGGATACGCAGTATTTT
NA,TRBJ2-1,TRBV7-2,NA,CASSQSPNNEQFF,TGTGCCAGCAGCCAAAGCCCGAACAATGAGCAGTTCTTC
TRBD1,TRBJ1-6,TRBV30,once,CAWSSGTGPSPLHF,TGTGCCTGGTCAAGCGGGACAGGGCCTTCACCCCTCCACTTT
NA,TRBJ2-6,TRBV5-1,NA,CASSTLLQGTGANVLTF,TGCGCCAGCAGCACATTACTACAGGGAACTGGGGCCAACGTCCTGACTTTC
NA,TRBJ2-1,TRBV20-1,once,CSGLNYEQFF,TGCAGTGGCCTCAACTATGAGCAGTTCTTC
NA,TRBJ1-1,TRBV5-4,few,CASSYDRNTEAFF,TGTGCCAGCAGTTATGACAGGAACACTGAAGCTTTCTTT
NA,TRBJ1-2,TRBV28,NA,CASTPPHSYGYTF,TGTGCCAGCACCCCCCCTCATAGCTATGGCTACACCTTC
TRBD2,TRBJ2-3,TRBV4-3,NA,CASSQEPTRGVADTQYF,TGCGCCAGCAGCCAAGAGCCGACGCGGGGGGTAGCAGATACGCAGTATTTT
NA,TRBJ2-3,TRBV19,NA,CASSTLAGTTDTQYF,TGTGCCAGTAGTACCCTGGCGGGAACTACAGATACGCAGTATTTT
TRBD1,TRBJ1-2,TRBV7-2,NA,CASSLAGGAGPYGYTF,TGTGCCAGCAGCTTAGCAGGGGGCGCCGGCCCCTATGGCTACACCTTC
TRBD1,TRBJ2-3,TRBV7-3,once,CASSSTGTDTQYF,TGTGCCAGCAGCTCGACAGGGACAGATACGCAGTATTTT
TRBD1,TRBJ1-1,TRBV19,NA,CASKFGANRDRTNQLTLGDRASF,TGTGCCAGTAAGTTTGGGGCAAACCGGGACAGGACTAACCAGCTTACTCTAGGTGATCGAGCTTCCTTT
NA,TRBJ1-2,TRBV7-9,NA,CSSSDPWTASNYGYTF,TGTTCCAGCAGCGACCCATGGACAGCTTCCAACTATGGCTACACCTTC
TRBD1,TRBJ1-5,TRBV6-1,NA,CASSEGQGAYQPQHF,TGTGCCAGCAGTGAAGGACAGGGGGCCTATCAGCCCCAGCATTTT
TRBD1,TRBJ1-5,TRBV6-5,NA,CASSRYKGAGQPQHF,TGTGCCAGCAGTCGTTATAAGGGGGCTGGTCAGCCCCAGCATTTT
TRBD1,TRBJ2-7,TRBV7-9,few,CASSPGTGRSQYF,TGTGCCAGCAGCCCTGGGACAGGGCGTTCGCAGTACTTC
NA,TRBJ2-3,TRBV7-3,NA,CASSLTGERGDTQYF,TGTGCCAGCAGCTTAACCGGCGAGAGGGGGGATACGCAGTATTTT
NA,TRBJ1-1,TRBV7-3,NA,CASSFAGRDTEAFF,TGTGCCAGCAGCTTCGCAGGGAGGGACACTGAAGCTTTCTTT
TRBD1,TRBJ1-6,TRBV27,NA,CASSLLQGDISPLHF,TGTGCCAGCAGTTTGTTGCAGGGGGACATTTCACCCCTCCACTTT
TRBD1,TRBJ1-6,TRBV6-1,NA,CASRFYGTDNSPLHF,TGTGCCAGCCGGTTTTATGGGACAGATAATTCACCCCTCCACTTT
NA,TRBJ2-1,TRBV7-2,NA,CASSLAGAPRNEQFF,TGTGCCAGCAGCTTAGCAGGGGCGCCTAGGAATGAGCAGTTCTTC
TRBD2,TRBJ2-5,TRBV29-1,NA,CSANVAGKETQYF,TGCAGCGCCAACGTAGCGGGAAAGGAGACCCAGTACTTC
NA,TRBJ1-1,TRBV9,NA,CASSVGQGNTEAFF,TGTGCCAGCAGCGTAGGGCAGGGGAACACTGAAGCTTTCTTT
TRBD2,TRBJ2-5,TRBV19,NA,CASSRAPGGRETQYF,TGTGCCAGTAGTAGGGCCCCGGGAGGAAGAGAGACCCAGTACTTC
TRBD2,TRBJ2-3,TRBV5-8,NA,CASSIGTSISDTQYF,TGTGCCAGCAGCATCGGGACTAGTATTTCTGATACGCAGTATTTT
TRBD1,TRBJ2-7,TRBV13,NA,CASSPGQGSYEQYF,TGTGCCAGCAGCCCCGGACAGGGGTCCTACGAGCAGTACTTC
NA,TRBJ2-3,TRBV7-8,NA,CASSLDRGTDTQYF,TGTGCCAGCAGCCTAGACCGAGGCACAGATACGCAGTATTTT